The 28 T cell receptor beta chains listed next were all sequenced from one sample in a study of patients and donors after allogeneic stem cell transplantation. In TCRdb, the RT-PCR reads were re-called with MiXCR into one record per CDR3 protein. The table records roughly 880,000 distinct CDR3 sequences, 18% of them present only once. Sequencing input: blood, either unsorted or a sorted T cell fraction (not recorded which). These receptor sequences come from a human donor who was either an allogeneic HSCT recipient or a stem cell or donor lymphocyte infusion donor (not recorded which). It is not recorded whose cells these are; they may come from a transplant donor.

This chain joins TRBV2 and TRBJ1-5; TRBD1 matches at 9 bases. The junction had 10 bases not matched to a gene; V was cut back by 4 bases and J by 0 bases. From germline, CDR1 is SNHLY and CDR2 FYNNEI. This CDR3 has 18 residues. The DNA of the CDR3 is TGTGCCAGCAGTGTTCCTCCGGGACAGGGTTATAGCAATCAGCCCCAGCATTTT. Its translation is CASSVPPGQGYSNQPQHF.

This clonotype was counted between two and nine times. The chain combines TRBV20-1 with TRBJ2-1, with a tentative D call TRBD2 (6 bases). This CDR3 is built from 17 residues. Germline V gene lookup returns CDR1 DFQATT and CDR2 SNEGSKA (reference sequence). V lost 0 bases and J lost 7, with 22 bases in between. In DNA, the CDR3 is TGCAGTGCTAGAGATTATCGGGACGGGAGTGGAGGGAATGAGCAGTTCTTC. Its translation: CSARDYRDGSGGNEQFF.

V gene TRBV15 combines with J gene TRBJ2-7; possibly TRBD2 for D (5 bases). Trimming shortened V by 1 base and J by 3 bases, and 16 bases separated the two germline ends. The CDR3 loop spans 16 amino acids. Germline loops: CDR1 LNHNV, CDR2 YYDKDF (reference sequence). The CDR3 nucleotides read TGTGCCACCAGCAGAGTTCAAGGGATCGGGGACTACGAGCAGTACTTC. It yields the protein CATSRVQGIGDYEQYF.

The chain uses TRBV24-1 and TRBJ2-5, with 12 bases matching TRBD2. V shed 4 bases, J shed 5 bases, and the junction held 4 bases outside the gene matches. Germline values: CDR1 KGHDR, CDR2 SFDVKD. CDR3 size: 15 residues. The CDR3 bases are TGTGCCACCAGTGAGCTAGCGGGGGGGGGCGAGACCCAGTACTTC. Protein: CATSELAGGGETQYF.

V is TRBV9 and J is TRBJ2-5; D possibly corresponds to TRBD2 (6 bases). CDR3 length: 14 amino acids. V lost 0 bases and J 5 bases, leaving 11 bases between the germline ends. Germline CDR1 and CDR2: SGDLS and YYNGEE. The CDR3 DNA is TGTGCCAGCAGCGTAGGCGGGAACAGGGAGACCCAGTACTTC. It codes for CASSVGGNRETQYF.

This clonotype was counted between two and nine times. The chain recombines TRBV5-1 with TRBJ1-1, with a tentative D call TRBD1 (6 bases). Germline values: CDR1 SGHRS, CDR2 YFSETQ. With 4 bases removed from V and 10 bases from J, the gap between germline ends came to 14 bases. The length of the CDR3 is 12 residues. The CDR3 region is CASSMGDKGAFF. In DNA form, the CDR3 reads TGCGCCAGCAGCATGGGGGACAAAGGAGCTTTCTTT.

This clonotype was counted only a few times. The gene calls are TRBV7-3 and TRBJ2-1; D gene ambiguous. From germline, CDR1 is SGHTA and CDR2 FQGTGA. The V gene lost 4 bases and the J gene lost 6 bases, with 13 bases spanning the gap. The CDR3 length is 14 residues. CDR3 DNA sequence: TGTGCCAGCAGCTATGGGCAGGCCGGCAATGAGCAGTTCTTC. It encodes CASSYGQAGNEQFF.

This clonotype was seen a handful of times. This chain joins TRBV20-1 and TRBJ2-7; TRBD2 agrees at 11 bases. Trimming took 5 bases from V and 7 from J; bases not matched to a gene: 16. Looked up from germline, CDR1 is DFQATT and CDR2 is SNEGSKA (reference sequence). CDR3 length: 16 amino acids. CDR3 protein: CSAPYSTSGMSREQYF. CDR3 in DNA: TGCAGTGCTCCTTACTCGACTAGCGGGATGTCAAGGGAGCAGTACTTC.

This clonotype came up once. The chain is built from TRBV20-1 and TRBJ2-3; 8 bases are shared with TRBD2. The CDR3 loop spans 16 amino acids. The V gene's germline CDR1 is DFQATT and CDR2 SNEGSKA (reference sequence). With V trimmed by 0 bases and J by 1 base, 6 bases remained unmatched. CDR3 loop: CSARDFRRGGTDTQYF. DNA of the CDR3: TGCAGTGCTAGAGATTTCCGGCGGGGGGGCACAGATACGCAGTATTTT.

This chain connects TRBV11-1 to TRBJ2-7; D gene unclear. Germline lookup yields CDR1 SGHAT and CDR2 FQDESV (reference sequence). The V end was cut by 2 bases, the J end by 0 bases, with 14 bases between. The length of the CDR3 is 16 residues. CDR3 sequence (DNA): TGTGCCAGCAGCTTAAGGCGATTCTCGAGCTCCTACGAGCAGTACTTC. This translates into CASSLRRFSSSYEQYF. Complete variable domain (other parts from reference TRBV11-1 and TRBJ2-7): EAEVAQSPRYKITEKSQAVAFWCDPISGHATLYWYRQILGQGPELLVQFQDESVVDDSQLPKDRFSAERLKGVDSTLKIQPAELGDSAMYLCASSLRRFSSSYEQYFGPGTRLTVT.

The chain has TRBV12-3 or TRBV12-4 and TRBJ2-1, with 9 bases that match TRBD2. V dropped 7 bases and J dropped 2; count of bases not matched to a gene: 12. The length of the CDR3 is 17 residues. As DNA, the CDR3 is TGTGCCAGCAATACACATAGCGGGGGCCTAGCCTACAATGAGCAGTTCTTC. Its translation is CASNTHSGGLAYNEQFF.

The rearrangement uses TRBV30 and TRBJ1-1; D perhaps matches TRBD1 (5 bases). CDR3 length: 11 amino acids. From germline, CDR1 is GTSNPN and CDR2 SVGIG (reference sequence). Trimming cost V 2 bases and J 12 bases, with 13 bases left between them. The chain's CDR3 is CAWSTPEGSFF. Written as DNA, the CDR3 is TGTGCCTGGAGTACACCCGAGGGGTCTTTCTTT.

This chain joins TRBV7-9 and TRBJ1-2, with 7 nucleotides matching TRBD1. The CDR3 is made up of 14 amino acids. Germline assignment: CDR1 SEHNR and CDR2 FQNEAQ (reference sequence). V was clipped by 3 bases and J by 4 bases; unmatched bases: 5. The CDR3 nucleotides read TGTGCCAGCAGCTTTCAACAGGGGTCCTATGGCTACACCTTC. Translation gives CASSFQQGSYGYTF.

In its sample, this clonotype was seen a few times. V and J are TRBV15 and TRBJ1-4; D is unclear. In germline, CDR1 is LNHNV, CDR2 YYDKDF (reference sequence). The CDR3 covers 13 residues. The ends were cut back, 0 bases at V and 5 bases at J, with 4 bases in the middle. The CDR3 nucleotides are TGTGCCACCAGCAGAGATTTGAATGAAAAACTGTTTTTT. Protein product: CATSRDLNEKLFF.

This clonotype was observed a handful of times. The genes are TRBV20-1 and TRBJ2-7; 8 bases fit TRBD2. V dropped 1 base and J dropped 2; count of bases not matched to a gene: 7. Germline loops: CDR1 DFQATT, CDR2 SNEGSKA (reference sequence). The length of the CDR3 is 15 residues. The CDR3: CSARAAGGLTYEQYF. The DNA for the CDR3 is TGCAGTGCTAGAGCGGCGGGGGGCTTGACCTACGAGCAGTACTTC.

This clonotype has a handful of counts. This sequence joins TRBV27 and TRBJ1-1, with D possibly matching TRBD1 (6 bases). The CDR3 length is 18 residues. Germline values: CDR1 MNHEY, CDR2 SMNVEV (reference sequence). V was trimmed by 0 bases and J by 1 base, leaving 18 bases between them. CDR3 bases: TGTGCCAGCAGTTTATCGATTTTGACAGGACGAAGGAACACTGAAGCTTTCTTT. Translated, it gives CASSLSILTGRRNTEAFF.

The rearrangement links TRBV2 to TRBJ1-2; 8 bases map to TRBD1. The CDR3 covers 17 residues. J lost 5 bases, V lost 5 bases, and 16 bases had no gene match. The germline V gene encodes CDR1 SNHLY and CDR2 FYNNEI. CDR3 coding DNA: TGTGCCAGCAGTCCTCAAATTAAGACAGGGGTCGGGTATGGCTACACCTTC. As protein: CASSPQIKTGVGYGYTF.

There are a few counts of this clonotype. The chain recombines TRBV18 with TRBJ1-2, with D possibly matching TRBD1 (6 bases). The CDR3 sequence is 16 residues long. V dropped 4 bases and J dropped 5 bases, with 20 bases sitting between them. From germline, CDR1 is KGHSH and CDR2 LQKENI. The CDR3 sequence is CASSRGQKVGGYGYTF. In DNA, the CDR3 is TGTGCCAGCTCACGCGGACAGAAGGTGGGAGGGTATGGCTACACCTTC.

The chain links TRBV7-6 to TRBJ2-7; D possibly corresponds to TRBD1 (6 bases). V was pared by 6 bases and J by 9 bases, with 18 bases between. This CDR3 has 13 amino acids. Per germline, CDR1 SGHVS and CDR2 FNYEAQ. CDR3 sequence: CASSPGTPNGQYF. CDR3 sequence (DNA): TGTGCCAGCAGTCCCGGGACACCGAACGGGCAGTACTTC.

In its sample, this clonotype was seen a few times. V gene TRBV6-5 combines with J gene TRBJ1-3; 9 bases are shared with TRBD1. The J segment lost 5 bases and the V segment lost 4 bases, leaving 6 bases of the junction unmatched. Germline assignment: CDR1 MNHEY and CDR2 SVGAGI. This CDR3 comprises 15 residues. CDR3 loop: CASSSYRGHRNTIYF. In nucleotides, the CDR3 is TGTGCCAGCAGTTCTTACAGGGGGCACAGAAACACCATATATTTT.

The chain recombines TRBV30 with TRBJ1-1; possibly TRBD1 for D (5 bases). From germline, CDR1 is GTSNPN and CDR2 SVGIG (reference sequence). V lost 4 bases and J 2 bases, leaving 11 bases between the germline ends. The CDR3 is made up of 13 amino acids. Here the CDR3 reads CAWTGHYNTEAFF. For the CDR3, the DNA is TGTGCCTGGACCGGACACTACAACACTGAAGCTTTCTTT.

This clonotype was detected ten times or more. This chain links TRBV24-1 with TRBJ2-1; D gene unclear. Per the germline V gene, CDR1 is KGHDR and CDR2 is SFDVKD. The length of the CDR3 is 13 residues. V dropped 0 bases and J dropped 9 bases, with 8 bases sitting between them. This CDR3 reads CATSDLHLTEQFF. In DNA form, the CDR3 reads TGTGCCACCAGTGATTTGCACCTCACTGAGCAGTTCTTC.

There are a few counts of this clonotype. The chain uses TRBV5-1 and TRBJ2-7; tentative D call: TRBD1 (6 bases). Trimming stripped 0 bases from V and 0 bases from J, with 13 bases between. Germline-derived CDR1 and CDR2 are SGHRS and YFSETQ. The CDR3 consists of 16 residues. CDR3 DNA: TGCGCCAGCAGCTTGGGACAGGACATATACTCCTACGAGCAGTACTTC. It yields the protein CASSLGQDIYSYEQYF.

The chain recombines TRBV14 with TRBJ2-1; TRBD2 might be the D (5 bases). Trimming removed 1 base from V and 9 bases from J, with 13 bases in between. This CDR3 has 14 amino acids. CDR1 and CDR2 from the germline V gene are SGHDN and FVKESK. The CDR3 DNA sequence: TGTGCCAGCAGCCAAGTAAGGGTTGCGGGTGAGCAGTTCTTC. Translating it yields CASSQVRVAGEQFF.

This chain uses TRBV6-2 or TRBV6-3 with TRBJ1-3; D not resolved. CDR1 and CDR2 from the germline V gene are MNHEY and SVGEGT. V was pared by 2 bases and J by 0 bases, with 11 bases between. There are 16 residues in the CDR3. This CDR3 reads CASSYRAGPSGNTIYF. The CDR3 DNA is TGTGCCAGCAGTTACCGGGCGGGCCCCTCTGGAAACACCATATATTTT.

This clonotype was detected a few times. V usage is TRBV20-1 and J usage is TRBJ2-1; 13 nucleotides line up with TRBD2. The CDR3 length is 19 residues. The germline CDR1 and CDR2 sequences are DFQATT and SNEGSKA (reference sequence). With V trimmed by 0 bases and J by 1 base, 9 bases remained unmatched. CDR3 sequence reads: CSARDVKLAGGMSYNEQFF. In nucleotides, the CDR3 is TGCAGTGCTAGAGATGTGAAACTAGCGGGAGGGATGTCCTACAATGAGCAGTTCTTC.

The chain is built from TRBV9 and TRBJ1-2; weak D call: TRBD1 (5 bases). Germline V gene data show CDR1 as SGDLS and CDR2 as YYNGEE. The CDR3 spans 13 residues. Between the trimmed V and J ends, which lost 7 bases and 2 bases, there was a span of 12 bases. The CDR3 loop reads CASRDWGNYGYTF. The DNA for the CDR3 is TGTGCCAGCCGTGATTGGGGCAACTATGGCTACACCTTC.

The chain links TRBV6-1 to TRBJ2-3; TRBD2 matches at 14 bases. V trimming: 6 bases; J trimming: 1 base; junction bases outside the gene matches: 3. Germline assignment: CDR1 MNHNS and CDR2 SASEGT. The CDR3 runs 16 residues. CDR3 protein: CASRGLAGGRTDTQYF. Written as DNA, the CDR3 is TGTGCCAGCAGAGGACTAGCGGGGGGACGCACAGATACGCAGTATTTT.